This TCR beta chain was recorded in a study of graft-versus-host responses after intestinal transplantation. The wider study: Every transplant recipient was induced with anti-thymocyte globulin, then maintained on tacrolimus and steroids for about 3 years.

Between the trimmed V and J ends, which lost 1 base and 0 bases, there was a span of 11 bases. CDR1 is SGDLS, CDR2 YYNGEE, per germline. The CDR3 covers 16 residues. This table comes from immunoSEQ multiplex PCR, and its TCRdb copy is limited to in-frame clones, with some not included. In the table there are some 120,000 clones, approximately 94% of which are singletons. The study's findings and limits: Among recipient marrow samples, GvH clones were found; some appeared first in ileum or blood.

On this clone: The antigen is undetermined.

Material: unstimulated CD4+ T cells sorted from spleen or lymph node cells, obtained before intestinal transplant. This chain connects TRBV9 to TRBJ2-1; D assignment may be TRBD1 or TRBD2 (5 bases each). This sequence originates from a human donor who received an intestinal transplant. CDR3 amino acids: CASSVRGQSSYNEQFF. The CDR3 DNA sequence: TGTGCCAGCAGCGTACGGGGCCAGAGCTCCTACAATGAGCAGTTCTTC.